This T cell receptor (beta chain) was sequenced in a study of blood T cells in healthy people across ages. Overall study findings and caveats: Shifts in expanded clonotypes may have been confounded by donor CMV status, which was unknown.

The sample holds many counts of this clonotype. The antigen remains undetermined. A second 7 to 11 cycle PCR used barcoded and J-beta primers. TCRdb analysed the 5' RACE reads with MiXCR anew, one entry per CDR3 protein. Here the sample spans hundreds of thousands of distinct CDR3 sequences, about 30% being singletons. The sequence was collected from a woman older than 75 in good health. Sequencing was performed on blood.

This CDR3 is CSVAGQGKDTQYF. The CDR3 DNA reads TGCAGCGTTGCGGGACAGGGTAAAGATACGCAGTATTTT. The chain joins TRBV29-1 to TRBJ2-3, with TRBD1 matching over 9 bases. The V segment lost 4 bases and the J segment 5 bases; nucleotides outside the gene matches: 4. The CDR3 covers 13 residues. The germline gives CDR1 SQVTM, CDR2 ANQGSEA.